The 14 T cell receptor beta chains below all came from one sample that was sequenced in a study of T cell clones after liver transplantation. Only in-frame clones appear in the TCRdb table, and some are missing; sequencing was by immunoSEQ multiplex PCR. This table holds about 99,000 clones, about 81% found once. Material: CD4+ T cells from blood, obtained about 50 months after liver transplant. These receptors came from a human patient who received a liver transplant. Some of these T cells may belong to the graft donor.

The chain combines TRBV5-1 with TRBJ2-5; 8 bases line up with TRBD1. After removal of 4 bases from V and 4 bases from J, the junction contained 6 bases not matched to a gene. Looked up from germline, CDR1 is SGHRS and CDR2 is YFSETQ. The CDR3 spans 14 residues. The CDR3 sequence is CASSPRGRSETQYF. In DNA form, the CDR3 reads TGCGCCAGCAGCCCCAGGGGGCGCTCAGAGACCCAGTACTTC.

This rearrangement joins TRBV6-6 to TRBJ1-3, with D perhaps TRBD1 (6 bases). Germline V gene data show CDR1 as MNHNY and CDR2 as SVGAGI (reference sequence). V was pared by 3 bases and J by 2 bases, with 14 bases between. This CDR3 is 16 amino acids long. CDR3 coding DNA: TGTGCCAGCAGTTATGTATCGGGACACACTGGAAACACCATATATTTT. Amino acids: CASSYVSGHTGNTIYF.

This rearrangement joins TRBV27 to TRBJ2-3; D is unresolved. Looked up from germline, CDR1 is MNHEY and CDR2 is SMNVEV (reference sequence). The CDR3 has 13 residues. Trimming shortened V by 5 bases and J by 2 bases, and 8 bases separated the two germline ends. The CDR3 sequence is CASSAWTTDTQYF. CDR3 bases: TGTGCCAGCAGTGCCTGGACCACAGATACGCAGTATTTT.

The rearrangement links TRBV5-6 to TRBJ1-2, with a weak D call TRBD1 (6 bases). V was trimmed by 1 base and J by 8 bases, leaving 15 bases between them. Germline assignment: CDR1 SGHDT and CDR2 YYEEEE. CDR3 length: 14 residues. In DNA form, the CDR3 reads TGTGCCAGCAGCTTGCGGGGGGCCTCCTTAGGCTACACCTTC. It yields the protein CASSLRGASLGYTF.

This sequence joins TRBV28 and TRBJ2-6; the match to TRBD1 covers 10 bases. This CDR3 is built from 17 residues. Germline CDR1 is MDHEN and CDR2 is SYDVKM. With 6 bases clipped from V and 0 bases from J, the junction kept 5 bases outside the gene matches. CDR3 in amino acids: CASRTGGAGSGANVLTF. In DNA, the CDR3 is TGTGCCAGCAGGACAGGGGGCGCGGGCTCTGGGGCCAACGTCCTGACTTTC.

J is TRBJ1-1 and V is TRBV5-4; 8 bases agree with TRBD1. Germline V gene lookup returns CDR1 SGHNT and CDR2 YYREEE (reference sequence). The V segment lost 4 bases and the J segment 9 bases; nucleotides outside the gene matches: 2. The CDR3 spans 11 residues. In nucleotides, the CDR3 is TGTGCCAGCAGCGCAGGGGGCCAAGCTTTCTTT. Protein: CASSAGGQAFF.

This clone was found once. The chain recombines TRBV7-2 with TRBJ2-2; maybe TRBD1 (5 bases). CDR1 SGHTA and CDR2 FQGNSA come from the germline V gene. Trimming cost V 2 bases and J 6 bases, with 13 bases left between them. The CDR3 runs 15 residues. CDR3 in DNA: TGTGCCAGCAGCTTAATTACCCAGGGCTCCGGGGAGCTGTTTTTT. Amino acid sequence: CASSLITQGSGELFF.

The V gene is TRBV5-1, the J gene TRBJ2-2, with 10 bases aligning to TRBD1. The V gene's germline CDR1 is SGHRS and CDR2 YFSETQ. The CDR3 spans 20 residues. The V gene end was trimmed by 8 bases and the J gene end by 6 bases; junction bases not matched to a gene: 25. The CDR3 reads CASQLALTRTGGKVAGELFF. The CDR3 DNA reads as TGCGCCAGTCAGCTAGCCTTAACGCGGACAGGGGGGAAGGTGGCCGGGGAGCTGTTTTTT.

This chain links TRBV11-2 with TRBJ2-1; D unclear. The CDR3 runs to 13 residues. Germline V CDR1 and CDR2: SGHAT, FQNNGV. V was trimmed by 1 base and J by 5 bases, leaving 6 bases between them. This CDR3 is CASSLVQNNEQFF. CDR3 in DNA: TGTGCCAGCAGCTTAGTACAGAACAATGAGCAGTTCTTC.

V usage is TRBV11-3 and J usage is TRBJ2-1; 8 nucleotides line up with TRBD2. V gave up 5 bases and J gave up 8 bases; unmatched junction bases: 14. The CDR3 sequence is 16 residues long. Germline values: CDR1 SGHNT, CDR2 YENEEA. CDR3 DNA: TGTGCCAGCAGCCTGTCTAAACGGGAGGGCGGCGATGAGCAGTTCTTC. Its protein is CASSLSKREGGDEQFF.

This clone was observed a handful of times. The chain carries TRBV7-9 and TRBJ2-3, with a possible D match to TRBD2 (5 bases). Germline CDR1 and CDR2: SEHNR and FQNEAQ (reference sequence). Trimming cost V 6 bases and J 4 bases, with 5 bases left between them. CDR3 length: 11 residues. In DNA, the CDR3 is TGTGCCAGCAGGGAGGCAGATACGCAGTATTTT. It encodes CASREADTQYF.

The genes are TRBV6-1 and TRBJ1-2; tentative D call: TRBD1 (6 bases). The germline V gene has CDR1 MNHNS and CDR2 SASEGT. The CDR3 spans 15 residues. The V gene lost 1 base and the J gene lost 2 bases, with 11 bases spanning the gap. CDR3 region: CASSEVAGANYGYTF. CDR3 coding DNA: TGTGCCAGCAGTGAAGTGGCAGGGGCCAACTATGGCTACACCTTC.

This chain's CDR3 is CASSVVVANEQFF. The CDR3 DNA sequence: TGTGCCAGCAGCGTAGTGGTAGCTAATGAGCAGTTCTTC. This chain connects TRBV9 to TRBJ2-1; no definite D call. The CDR3 has 13 residues. With 0 bases removed from V and 7 bases from J, the gap between germline ends came to 8 bases. The germline CDR1 and CDR2 sequences are SGDLS and YYNGEE.

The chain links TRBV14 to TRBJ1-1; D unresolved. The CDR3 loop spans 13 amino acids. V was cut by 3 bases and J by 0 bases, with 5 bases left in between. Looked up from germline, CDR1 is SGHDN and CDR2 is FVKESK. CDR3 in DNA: TGTGCCAGCAGCCAGGGGATGAACACTGAAGCTTTCTTT. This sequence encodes CASSQGMNTEAFF.